One sample yielded the 25 T cell receptor beta chains listed below, sequenced in a study of blood T cells in healthy people across ages. Primed by a sample-barcoded 5' primer and a J-beta primer mix, a second PCR proceeded for 7 to 11 cycles. TCRdb independently ran MiXCR on the 5' RACE reads; one entry per CDR3 protein. Here the sample spans about a million distinct CDR3 sequences, less than 45% being singletons. Material for sequencing was blood. These receptors were obtained from a man aged 18 to 29 in good health.

The V and J genes are TRBV3-1 and TRBJ2-2, with 12 positions matching TRBD2. The CDR3 is made up of 16 amino acids. V lost 8 bases and J lost 5; bases outside the gene matches: 9. CDR1 and CDR2 (germline): LGHDT, YNNKEL (reference sequence). The chain's CDR3 is CASARLAGVMTGELFF. CDR3 nucleotide sequence: TGTGCCAGCGCGAGACTAGCGGGGGTTATGACCGGGGAGCTGTTTTTT. Based on the CDR3 plus reference TRBV3-1 and TRBJ2-2, the full variable domain is DTAVSQTPKYLVTQMGNDKSIKCEQNLGHDTMYWYKQDSKKFLKIMFSYNNKELIINETVPNRFSPKSPDKAHLNLHINSLELGDSAVYFCASARLAGVMTGELFFGEGSRLTVL.

The chain has TRBV6-5 and TRBJ2-3, with 10 bases lining up with TRBD1. This CDR3 has 14 residues. V lost 6 bases, J lost 5 bases, and 5 bases stayed unmatched. Germline V gives CDR1 MNHEY, CDR2 SVGAGI. The CDR3 sequence: CASSPDRGQDTQYF. The DNA for the CDR3 is TGTGCCAGCAGCCCTGACAGGGGGCAAGATACGCAGTATTTT.

The V call is TRBV3-1, the J call TRBJ2-1; the D is unclear. The CDR3 is made up of 16 amino acids. Trimming pared 8 bases from V and 5 bases from J, leaving 22 bases between. Germline CDR1 and CDR2: LGHDT and YNNKEL (reference sequence). Written as DNA, the CDR3 is TGTGCCAGCGAGAGAGGACCTCCGAGTTTTAACAATGAGCAGTTCTTC. Protein product: CASERGPPSFNNEQFF.

The rearrangement uses TRBV6-5 and TRBJ2-7; 7 positions match TRBD1. The length of the CDR3 is 15 residues. Germline V gives CDR1 MNHEY, CDR2 SVGAGI. The J segment lost 7 bases and the V segment lost 5 bases, leaving 14 bases of the junction unmatched. The CDR3 DNA follows: TGTGCCAGCAGTCCGTCCTCCCGACAGGGCTATGAGCAGTACTTC. Encoded protein: CASSPSSRQGYEQYF.

The rearrangement links TRBV6-5 to TRBJ1-1; D is unclear. The length of the CDR3 is 14 residues. Germline V gives CDR1 MNHEY, CDR2 SVGAGI. The V end lost 5 bases, the J end lost 0 bases, and 10 bases lay between the germline ends. The CDR3 is CASSDTTVNTEAFF. In DNA form, the CDR3 reads TGTGCCAGCAGTGACACGACGGTGAACACTGAAGCTTTCTTT.

There are many counts of this clonotype. The V gene is TRBV4-3, the J gene TRBJ1-4, with D hard to call. This CDR3 contains 17 residues. Trimming removed 1 base at V and 1 base at J, with 13 bases between. The germline V gene encodes CDR1 LGHNA and CDR2 YSLEER. The CDR3 nucleotides read TGCGCCAGCAGCCAAGTGTGGGCGACGGTAACTAATGAAAAACTGTTTTTT. Protein product: CASSQVWATVTNEKLFF.

This clonotype has more than one count but fewer than ten. The J gene is TRBJ2-2, the V gene TRBV20-1; TRBD1 agrees at 8 bases. V trimming: 6 bases; J trimming: 7 bases; junction bases outside the gene matches: 10. The CDR3 spans 14 residues. The V gene's germline CDR1 is DFQATT and CDR2 SNEGSKA (reference sequence). CDR3 residues: CSATPGQVNGELFF. In DNA, the CDR3 is TGCAGTGCGACCCCGGGACAGGTGAACGGGGAGCTGTTTTTT.

This clonotype was counted a few times. This chain connects TRBV4-1 to TRBJ2-3; D unresolved. Trimming took 4 bases from V and 0 from J, leaving 14 bases between them. The germline V gene has CDR1 MGHRA and CDR2 YSYEKL. This CDR3 spans 16 amino acids. CDR3 bases: TGCGCCAGCAGCCGGGCGTTAATCCGTAGCACAGATACGCAGTATTTT. This encodes CASSRALIRSTDTQYF.

The chain carries TRBV7-9 and TRBJ2-7; 7 nucleotides match TRBD2. Losses at the gene ends were 1 base for V and 3 bases for J; bases not matched to a gene: 6. Germline CDR1 is SEHNR and CDR2 is FQNEAQ (reference sequence). This CDR3 is 15 amino acids long. DNA of the CDR3: TGTGCCAGCAGCTTAGTTACCGGGACTATCTACGAGCAGTACTTC. This codes for CASSLVTGTIYEQYF. Combining the CDR3 with reference TRBV7-9 and TRBJ2-7 gives the whole variable domain DTGVSQNPRHKITKRGQNVTFRCDPISEHNRLYWYRQTLGQGPEFLTYFQNEAQLEKSRLLSDRFSAERPKGSFSTLEIQRTEQGDSAMYLCASSLVTGTIYEQYFGPGTRLTVT.

The chain uses TRBV20-1 and TRBJ1-2; D unclear. Germline V gene sequence: CDR1 DFQATT, CDR2 SNEGSKA (reference sequence). CDR3 size: 11 residues. V gave up 0 bases and J gave up 6 bases, with 5 bases separating them. The DNA of the CDR3 is TGCAGTGCTAGAGAGCCCAATGGCTACACCTTC. Its protein product is CSAREPNGYTF.

Concerning this clonotype itself: No DNA is shown, since the ends of the CDR3 on it are uncertain; the CDR3 is the one TCRdb lists. This chain uses TRBV21-1 with TRBJ2-5; the listed D gene, TRBD2, was not tested against the DNA. TRBV21-1 is noted as a pseudogene. The CDR3 adds up to 20 amino acids, both ends counted. The CDR3 here is CASSKVYSCGGASFCNEQYF.

The table lists this clonotype with a few counts. The chain couples TRBV4-3 to TRBJ2-6, with D possibly being TRBD1 or TRBD2 (5 bases each). Between the trimmed V and J ends, which lost 0 bases and 4 bases, there was a span of 16 bases. This CDR3 comprises 18 residues. Germline V gene lookup returns CDR1 LGHNA and CDR2 YSLEER. The DNA for the CDR3 is TGCGCCAGCAGCCAAGATGCCGGCAGGGAGTTCGGGGCCAACGTCCTGACTTTC. It codes for CASSQDAGREFGANVLTF.

V gene TRBV6-5 combines with J gene TRBJ2-1; 9 nucleotides match TRBD1. The junction had 13 bases not matched to a gene; V was cut back by 4 bases and J by 6 bases. Germline-derived CDR1 and CDR2 are MNHEY and SVGAGI. This CDR3 comprises 17 residues. CDR3 in amino acids: CASSSVNRGLPFNEQFF. The CDR3, as DNA: TGTGCCAGCAGTTCGGTAAACAGGGGGCTACCCTTCAATGAGCAGTTCTTC.

V and J are TRBV5-1 and TRBJ1-1; D is possibly TRBD1 (6 bases). CDR1 and CDR2 (germline): SGHRS, YFSETQ. The V end was cut by 3 bases, the J end by 3 bases, with 12 bases between. The CDR3 totals 14 residues. CDR3 nucleotide sequence: TGCGCCAGCAGCTGGGGGGCAGGGGACACTGAAGCTTTCTTT. Translating it yields CASSWGAGDTEAFF.

The chain employs TRBV10-3 and TRBJ2-4; D is perhaps TRBD1 (6 bases). The CDR3 contains 15 residues. The germline V and J ends were trimmed by 6 bases and 13 bases, with 25 bases remaining between them. Germline V gene data show CDR1 as ENHRY and CDR2 as SYGVKD. In DNA, the CDR3 is TGTGCCATCAGCCCAGGGGCCCCGGAGATGGAGTCCCAGTACTTC. The encoded protein is CAISPGAPEMESQYF.

The gene calls are TRBV7-6 and TRBJ2-6; 10 bases map to TRBD1. V lost 10 bases, J lost 2 bases, and 14 bases stayed unmatched. CDR1 and CDR2 (germline): SGHVS, FNYEAQ. The CDR3 runs to 18 residues. CDR3 protein: CANLVGTGVFTGANVLTF. CDR3 bases: TGTGCCAACCTAGTCGGGACAGGGGTTTTTACTGGGGCCAACGTCCTGACTTTC. Using reference TRBV7-6 and TRBJ2-6 for the parts outside the CDR3, the full variable domain is GAGVSQSPRYKVTKRGQDVALRCDPISGHVSLYWYRQALGQGPEFLTYFNYEAQQDKSGLPNDRFSAERPEGSISTLTIQRTEQRDSAMYRCANLVGTGVFTGANVLTFGAGSRLTVL.

This clonotype was observed a few times. This chain links TRBV20-1 with TRBJ2-7; D is undetermined. The germline V gene encodes CDR1 DFQATT and CDR2 SNEGSKA (reference sequence). There are 11 residues in the CDR3. V dropped 3 bases and J dropped 2 bases, with 5 bases sitting between them. CDR3 bases: TGCAGTGCTAGGAACACCTACGAGCAGTACTTC. Amino acid sequence: CSARNTYEQYF.

The chain couples TRBV6-1 to TRBJ2-3, with 8 bases lining up with TRBD2. Germline V gene data show CDR1 as MNHNS and CDR2 as SASEGT. The CDR3 sequence is 17 residues long. Trimming at V came to 3 bases and at J to 1 base, leaving 9 bases not matched to a gene. CDR3 coding DNA: TGTGCCAGCAGTGAGAACGTAGCGGGGCGACGCACAGATACGCAGTATTTT. This gives the protein CASSENVAGRRTDTQYF.

This clonotype was seen more than once but under ten times. This chain joins TRBV12-3 or TRBV12-4 and TRBJ2-1, with unresolved D. The J call is uncertain, as TRBJ2-7 better fits the DNA end. CDR3 length: 12 residues. Here the CDR3 DNA reads TGTGCCAGCAGTCGCCCCTACAATGAGCAGTACTTC. Protein product: CASSRPYNEQYF.

The count of this clonotype is one. V gene TRBV5-1 combines with J gene TRBJ1-3; D gene uncertain. V gave up 0 bases and J gave up 6 bases, with 10 bases separating them. Germline-derived CDR1 and CDR2 are SGHRS and YFSETQ. The CDR3 has 14 residues. The CDR3: CASSLEGDQNTIYF. CDR3 sequence (DNA): TGCGCCAGCAGCTTGGAAGGTGACCAAAACACCATATATTTT.

This sequence joins TRBV7-2 and TRBJ2-1; TRBD1 matches 10 bases. This CDR3 spans 15 amino acids. V gave up 5 bases and J gave up 8 bases; unmatched junction bases: 9. Germline values: CDR1 SGHTA, CDR2 FQGNSA. CDR3 coding DNA: TGTGCCAGCAGCCGCGGGACAGGGGCTCAAGATGAGCAGTTCTTC. It yields the protein CASSRGTGAQDEQFF.

The V and J genes are TRBV2 and TRBJ1-4; 9 nucleotides match TRBD1. V shed 6 bases and J 8 bases; nucleotides not matched to a gene: 10. Germline loops: CDR1 SNHLY, CDR2 FYNNEI. CDR3 length: 15 amino acids. DNA of the CDR3: TGTGCCAGCAGACCGACCGGGACAGGGAAAGAAAAACTGTTTTTT. As protein: CASRPTGTGKEKLFF.

This rearrangement joins TRBV5-1 to TRBJ2-1; D perhaps matches TRBD1 (6 bases). Germline V gene lookup returns CDR1 SGHRS and CDR2 YFSETQ. There are 15 residues in the CDR3. Trimming left V 7 bases short and J 1 base short, with 15 bases between. The CDR3 DNA reads as TGCGCCAGCCAGGAGACGACAGGATCCTACAATGAGCAGTTCTTC. Translation gives CASQETTGSYNEQFF.

The V call is TRBV7-2, the J call TRBJ2-4; TRBD2 matches at 8 bases. Germline V lookup: CDR1 SGHTA, CDR2 FQGNSA. J lost 13 bases, V lost 0 bases, and 11 bases had no gene match. CDR3 length: 15 residues. DNA of the CDR3: TGTGCCAGCAGCTTAGCAGCGGGGGCCCACAATGAGCAGTACTTC. It yields the protein CASSLAAGAHNEQYF.

Worth noting for this clonotype: Being one base from a much bigger clone, this may be a read error. V gene TRBV4-1 combines with J gene TRBJ2-1, with 7 bases aligning to TRBD2. The CDR3 runs to 16 residues. Germline CDR1 MGHRA, CDR2 YSYEKL. This chain's CDR3 is CASSLSSGANYNGQFF. In DNA, the CDR3 is TGCGCCAGCAGCCTTTCTAGCGGAGCAAACTACAATGGGCAGTTCTTC.